This T cell receptor beta chain emerged from a study of shared clonotypes between healthy human individuals. Notes on this clone: The sample contains more than one DNA sequence encoding this CDR3.

Germline V gene sequence: CDR1 GTSNPN, CDR2 SVGIG (reference sequence). V was cut by 0 bases and J by 0 bases, with 9 bases left in between. The CDR3 consists of 14 residues. Some clones are missing from TCRdb's copy, which holds only in-frame ones; the method was immunoSEQ multiplex PCR. The sample contains some 2 million clones, 85% to 95% of which appear only once. V usage is TRBV30 and J usage is TRBJ2-7; D may be TRBD2 (5 bases). The TCR originated in a man aged 18 to 29 in good health. The sequenced material came from naive CD4+ T cells sorted from blood. This sample's subset: CD45RA+ positively selected. The CDR3 is CAWSVGGVSYEQYF. In DNA form, the CDR3 reads TGTGCCTGGAGTGTAGGAGGCGTCTCCTACGAGCAGTACTTC.